These 16 T cell receptor beta chains were sequenced from one sample in a study of T cell repertoires in cytomegalovirus infection. One entry per CDR3 protein results from TCRdb running MiXCR on the reads. The sample contains hundreds of thousands of distinct CDR3 sequences, around a sixth of which appear only once. The specimen sequenced was PBMCs. The receptors were gathered from a human donor in good health (CMV status not recorded). Some clones in this sample may be carry-over from other donors' samples.

Only one count was recorded for this clonotype. The gene calls are TRBV7-9 and TRBJ1-6, with D hard to call. Germline V lookup: CDR1 SEHNR, CDR2 FQNEAQ (reference sequence). This CDR3 region has 11 residues. Trimming removed 5 bases at V and 5 bases at J, with 1 base between. CDR3 loop: CASSNNSPLHF. Here the CDR3 DNA reads TGTGCCAGCAGCAATAATTCACCCCTCCACTTT.

V and J are TRBV27 and TRBJ1-1; D is unresolved. V gave up 5 bases and J gave up 3 bases, with 13 bases separating them. This CDR3 spans 14 amino acids. CDR1 MNHEY and CDR2 SMNVEV come from the germline V gene (reference sequence). Here the CDR3 DNA reads TGTGCCAGCAGTCCCAACCATTTTTACACTGAAGCTTTCTTT. It codes for CASSPNHFYTEAFF.

The rearrangement joins TRBV11-2 to TRBJ2-3, with D uncertain. The ends were cut back, 1 base at V and 2 bases at J, with 13 bases in the middle. Per the germline V gene, CDR1 is SGHAT and CDR2 is FQNNGV. This CDR3 comprises 16 residues. The CDR3 DNA follows: TGTGCCAGCAGCTTAGGGCTGGGAACTCCCACAGATACGCAGTATTTT. Residues: CASSLGLGTPTDTQYF. Full variable domain (outside the CDR3, taken from reference TRBV11-2 and TRBJ2-3): EAGVAQSPRYKIIEKRQSVAFWCNPISGHATLYWYQQILGQGPKLLIQFQNNGVVDDSQLPKDRFSAERLKGVDSTLKIQPAKLEDSAVYLCASSLGLGTPTDTQYFGPGTRLTVL.

This rearrangement joins TRBV18 to TRBJ1-3; D gene uncertain. The germline V and J ends were trimmed by 2 bases and 1 base, with 9 bases remaining between them. This CDR3 is 15 amino acids long. CDR1 is KGHSH, CDR2 LQKENI, per germline. The CDR3 DNA follows: TGTGCCAGCTCACCAGCGTCTAAGTCTGGAAACACCATATATTTT. As protein: CASSPASKSGNTIYF.

This clonotype was found a few times. The V gene is TRBV7-9, the J gene TRBJ2-7; a possible D gene is TRBD1 (6 bases). V gave up 5 bases and J gave up 0 bases, with 11 bases separating them. Per the germline V gene, CDR1 is SEHNR and CDR2 is FQNEAQ (reference sequence). This CDR3 comprises 14 residues. CDR3 coding DNA: TGTGCCAGCAGCCCCCGACAGGACTCCTACGAGCAGTACTTC. It encodes CASSPRQDSYEQYF.

This clonotype has a count of ten or more. This chain connects TRBV7-2 to TRBJ2-3; possible D gene TRBD1, 6 bases. Germline CDR1 and CDR2: SGHTA and FQGNSA. The CDR3 contains 18 residues. Trimming pared 2 bases from V and 4 bases from J, leaving 22 bases between. The CDR3 reads CASSLRGTHSEVSDTQYF. DNA of the CDR3: TGTGCCAGCAGCTTAAGAGGGACACATTCGGAGGTGTCAGATACGCAGTATTTT. Full variable domain (remainder filled in from reference TRBV7-2 and TRBJ2-3): GAGVSQSPSNKVTEKGKDVELRCDPISGHTALYWYRQSLGQGLEFLIYFQGNSAPDKSGLPSDRFSAERTGGSVSTLTIQRTQQEDSAVYLCASSLRGTHSEVSDTQYFGPGTRLTVL.

This clonotype was recorded many times. J is TRBJ2-3 and V is TRBV7-2, with 9 bases lining up with TRBD2. CDR1 is SGHTA, CDR2 FQGNSA, per germline. The J segment lost 3 bases and the V segment lost 1 base, leaving 8 bases of the junction unmatched. The CDR3 consists of 17 residues. The DNA of the CDR3 is TGTGCCAGCAGCTTAGTCTATGCGGGGGGGTCAACAGATACGCAGTATTTT. Residues: CASSLVYAGGSTDTQYF.

This clonotype showed up many times. The chain carries TRBV7-8 and TRBJ2-7; 10 positions match TRBD1. V was pared by 3 bases and J by 7 bases, with 3 bases of the junction left unmatched. Germline CDR1 is SGHVS and CDR2 is FQNEAQ. This CDR3 is 13 amino acids long. The CDR3 loop is CASSFGQGVEQYF. The CDR3 coding sequence is TGTGCCAGCAGCTTCGGACAGGGGGTTGAGCAGTACTTC.

The chain links TRBV12-3 or TRBV12-4 to TRBJ1-5, with D possibly matching TRBD1 (5 bases). The CDR3 is made up of 15 amino acids. V was trimmed by 3 bases and J by 6 bases, leaving 15 bases between them. CDR3 residues: CASSFSGTGGQPQHF. CDR3 nucleotides: TGTGCCAGCAGTTTTTCCGGGACTGGTGGTCAGCCCCAGCATTTT.

The J gene is TRBJ2-7, the V gene TRBV5-4; 12 bases map to TRBD2. Germline V gives CDR1 SGHNT, CDR2 YYREEE (reference sequence). This CDR3 comprises 16 residues. J lost 5 bases, V lost 0 bases, and 6 bases had no gene match. The CDR3, as DNA: TGTGCCAGCAGCTTGGTCCGGACTAGCGGGACCCACGAGCAGTACTTC. Its translation is CASSLVRTSGTHEQYF.

Comment on this clonotype: A single base separates this from a much larger clone, so it may be a read error. The rearrangement links TRBV7-2 to TRBJ2-5; 14 nucleotides align to TRBD2. Germline CDR1 is SGHTA and CDR2 is FQGNSA. CDR3 length: 19 amino acids. J gave up 5 bases and V 5 bases, and 16 bases lay outside the gene matches. CDR3 region: CASSLRGTSGGPGEETQYF. CDR3 sequence (DNA): TGTGCCAGCAGCCTACGGGGGACTAGCGGGGGCCCCGGGGAGGAGACCCAGTACTTC.

This clonotype was observed a handful of times. The V call is TRBV7-9, the J call TRBJ1-1, with D possibly TRBD1 on 5 matching bases. V lost 1 base, J lost 1 base, and 7 bases lay in between. The CDR3 length is 14 residues. Germline lookup yields CDR1 SEHNR and CDR2 FQNEAQ (reference sequence). Here the CDR3 reads CASSLVGANTEAFF. DNA of the CDR3: TGTGCCAGCAGCTTAGTAGGGGCGAACACTGAAGCTTTCTTT.

This clonotype showed up just a few times. This rearrangement joins TRBV7-2 to TRBJ2-5; no clear D. V was clipped by 1 base and J by 5 bases, with 14 bases between them. Germline V lookup: CDR1 SGHTA, CDR2 FQGNSA. The CDR3 is made up of 15 amino acids. CDR3 amino acids: CASSLGTNRAETQYF. The CDR3 coding sequence is TGTGCCAGCAGCTTAGGGACGAATAGAGCGGAGACCCAGTACTTC.

A few counts support this clonotype. This chain uses TRBV4-3 with TRBJ2-1, with 10 bases aligning to TRBD2. Unmatched junction bases numbered 6, after V lost 0 bases and J lost 7 bases. Germline V gene lookup returns CDR1 LGHNA and CDR2 YSLEER. The CDR3 loop spans 16 amino acids. The CDR3 is CASSQDYSGGPNEQFF. For the CDR3, the DNA is TGCGCCAGCAGCCAAGATTATAGCGGGGGGCCGAATGAGCAGTTCTTC.

This chain uses TRBV3-1 with TRBJ1-2; 7 nucleotides match TRBD1. V lost 4 bases to trimming and J lost 1 base; unmatched junction nucleotides: 6. CDR1 and CDR2 from the germline V gene are LGHDT and YNNKEL (reference sequence). The CDR3 sequence is 15 residues long. CDR3 sequence: CASSPGQALNYGYTF. In nucleotides, the CDR3 is TGTGCCAGCAGCCCTGGACAGGCACTTAACTATGGCTACACCTTC.

The chain couples TRBV6-1 to TRBJ2-1, with 13 positions matching TRBD2. Germline trimming cut 5 bases from V and 7 bases from J; bases unmatched to any gene: 8. CDR1 and CDR2 from the germline V gene are MNHNS and SASEGT. This CDR3 comprises 16 residues. In DNA, the CDR3 is TGTGCCAGCAGTTACCCCGGACTAGCGGGGGTAAATGAGCAGTTCTTC. This encodes CASSYPGLAGVNEQFF.